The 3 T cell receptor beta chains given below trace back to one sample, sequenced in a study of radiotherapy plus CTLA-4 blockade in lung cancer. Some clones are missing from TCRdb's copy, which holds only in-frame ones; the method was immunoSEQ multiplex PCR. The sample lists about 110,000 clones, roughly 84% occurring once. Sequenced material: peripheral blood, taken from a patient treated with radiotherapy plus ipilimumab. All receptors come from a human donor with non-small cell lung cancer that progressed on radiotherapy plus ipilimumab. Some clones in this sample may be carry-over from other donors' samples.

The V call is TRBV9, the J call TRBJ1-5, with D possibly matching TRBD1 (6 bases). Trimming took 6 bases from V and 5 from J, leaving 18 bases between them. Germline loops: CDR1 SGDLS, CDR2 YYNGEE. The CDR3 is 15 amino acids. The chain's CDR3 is CASISGDTDYQPQHF. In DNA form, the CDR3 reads TGTGCCAGCATCTCAGGGGACACCGATTATCAGCCCCAGCATTTT.

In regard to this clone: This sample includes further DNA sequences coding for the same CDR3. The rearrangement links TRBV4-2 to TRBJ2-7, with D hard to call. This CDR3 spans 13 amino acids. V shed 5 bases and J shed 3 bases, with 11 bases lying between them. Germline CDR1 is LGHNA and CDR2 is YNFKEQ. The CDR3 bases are TGTGCCAGCAGCTGGGATAGGCTCTACGAGCAGTACTTC. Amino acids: CASSWDRLYEQYF.

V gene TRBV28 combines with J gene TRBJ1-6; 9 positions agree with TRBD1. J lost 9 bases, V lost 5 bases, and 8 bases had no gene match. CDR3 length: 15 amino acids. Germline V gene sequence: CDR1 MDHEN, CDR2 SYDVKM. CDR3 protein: CASSLGQGYRSPLHF. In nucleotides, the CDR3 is TGTGCCAGCAGTCTCGGACAGGGGTATCGTTCACCCCTCCACTTT.